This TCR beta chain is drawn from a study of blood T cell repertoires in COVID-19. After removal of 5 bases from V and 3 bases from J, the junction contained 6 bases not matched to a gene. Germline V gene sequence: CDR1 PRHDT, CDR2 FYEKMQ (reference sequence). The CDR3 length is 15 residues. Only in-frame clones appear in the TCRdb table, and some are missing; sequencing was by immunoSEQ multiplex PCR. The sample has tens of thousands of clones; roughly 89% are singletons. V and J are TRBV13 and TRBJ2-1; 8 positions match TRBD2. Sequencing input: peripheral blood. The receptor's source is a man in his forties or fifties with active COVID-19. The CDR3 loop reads CASSREGGNYNEQFF. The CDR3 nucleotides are TGTGCCAGCAGCCGGGAGGGGGGTAACTACAATGAGCAGTTCTTC.